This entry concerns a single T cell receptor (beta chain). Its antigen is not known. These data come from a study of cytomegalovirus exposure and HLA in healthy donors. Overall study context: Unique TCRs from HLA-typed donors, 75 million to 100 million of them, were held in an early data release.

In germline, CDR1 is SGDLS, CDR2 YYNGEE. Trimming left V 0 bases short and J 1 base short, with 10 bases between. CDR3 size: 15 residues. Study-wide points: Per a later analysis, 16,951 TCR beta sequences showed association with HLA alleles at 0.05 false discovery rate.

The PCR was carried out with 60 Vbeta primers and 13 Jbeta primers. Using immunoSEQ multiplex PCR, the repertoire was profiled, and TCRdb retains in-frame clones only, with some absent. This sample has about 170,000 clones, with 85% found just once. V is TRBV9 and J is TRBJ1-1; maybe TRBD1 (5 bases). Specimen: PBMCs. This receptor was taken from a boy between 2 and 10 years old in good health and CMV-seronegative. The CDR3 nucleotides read TGTGCCAGCAGCGTAGGGGGCAACAGGAACACTGAAGCTTTCTTT. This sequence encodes CASSVGGNRNTEAFF.